Sequencing of this T cell receptor (beta chain) was carried out in a study of blood T cell repertoires in COVID-19. Study background: Collection of acute and convalescent COVID-19 samples took place in the United States, Italy and Spain. The analysed material was cDNA or gDNA that came from T cells, B-cell-depleted T cells, or PBMCs.

Original analysis: Estimation of nucleated cell counts relied on the amplification of reference gene primers. The table came from immunoSEQ multiplex PCR; TCRdb's copy has only in-frame clones and leaves some out. D and trimming come from the DNA, and the V and J calls and clone size come from that table. The sample holds 130,000 or so clones, 86% seen once. Sequenced material: peripheral blood. The origin of this receptor is a woman between 50 and 59 years old who had recovered from COVID-19.

The CDR3 sequence is CASSEGTDTEAFF. The CDR3 bases are TGTGCCAGCAGCGAGGGTACGGACACTGAAGCTTTCTTT. The genes are TRBV6-5 and TRBJ1-1; D gene unclear. Germline V gene sequence: CDR1 MNHEY, CDR2 SVGAGI. V lost 6 bases to trimming and J lost 3 bases, with 11 bases between them. This CDR3 has 13 amino acids.